A single sample is the source of the 19 T cell receptor beta chains below, sequenced in a study of T cell changes during pregnancy in multiple sclerosis. The assay was immunoSEQ multiplex PCR, and TCRdb's table has in-frame clones only and misses some. This table holds 70,000 to 95,000 clones, over 85% found once. The sample here was peripheral blood, taken in the first trimester of pregnancy. These receptor sequences come from a female donor with multiple sclerosis, enrolled in a pregnancy study.

This chain links TRBV2 with TRBJ2-7; 7 bases agree with TRBD1. This CDR3 contains 13 residues. Germline V lookup: CDR1 SNHLY, CDR2 FYNNEI. J was trimmed by 2 bases and V by 8 bases; bases with no gene match: 6. DNA of the CDR3: TGTGCCAGCTTCGAGACAGGGACCTACGAGCAGTACTTC. Residues: CASFETGTYEQYF.

The rearrangement links TRBV2 to TRBJ1-2; 10 positions agree with TRBD1. Germline loops: CDR1 SNHLY, CDR2 FYNNEI. Losses at the gene ends were 6 bases for V and 8 bases for J; bases not matched to a gene: 12. This CDR3 comprises 15 residues. CDR3 sequence: CASRSGTGERGGYTF. CDR3 bases: TGTGCCAGCAGATCCGGGACAGGGGAGAGAGGCGGCTACACCTTC.

As for this clone: This likely comes from a read error, as the CDR3 has no conserved phenylalanine or tryptophan at its end. It is unclear where the CDR3 begins or ends on the DNA, so no DNA is shown, and the CDR3 is as TCRdb lists it. This chain uses TRBV9 with TRBJ2-3; the D segment call TRBD1 is taken from the table without a DNA check. The CDR3 spans 8 residues, counting both ends. Germline CDR1 SGDLS, CDR2 YYNGEE. The CDR3 region is CASRSGQP.

This clone was seen a few times. CDR3 residues: CASSAGLWNTEAFF. CDR3 DNA: TGTGCCAGCAGCGCGGGATTGTGGAACACTGAAGCTTTCTTT. V is TRBV9 and J is TRBJ1-1; D gene uncertain. V lost 3 bases and J lost 1, with 10 bases in between. The CDR3 covers 14 residues. Germline V gene data show CDR1 as SGDLS and CDR2 as YYNGEE.

J is TRBJ1-3 and V is TRBV7-9; D ambiguous. Between the trimmed V and J ends, which lost 1 base and 0 bases, there was a span of 4 bases. Germline V gene lookup returns CDR1 SEHNR and CDR2 FQNEAQ (reference sequence). The CDR3 loop spans 14 amino acids. CDR3 in DNA: TGTGCCAGCAGCTTAGACAGCTCTGGAAACACCATATATTTT. Its translation: CASSLDSSGNTIYF.

The V and J genes are TRBV19 and TRBJ1-5, with 7 bases fitting TRBD1. The CDR3 length is 16 residues. CDR1 is LNHDA, CDR2 SQIVND, per germline (reference sequence). The V and J ends lost 1 base and 3 bases, in that order; junction bases with no gene match: 6. CDR3 DNA sequence: TGTGCCAGTAGTATAGGTGGGACAGTCAACAATCAGCCCCAGCATTTT. Translating it yields CASSIGGTVNNQPQHF.

The J gene is TRBJ2-2, the V gene TRBV5-4; D unclear. CDR1 SGHNT and CDR2 YYREEE come from the germline V gene (reference sequence). There are 14 residues in the CDR3. Trimming took 0 bases from V and 1 from J, leaving 4 bases between them. The CDR3 nucleotides read TGTGCCAGCAGCTTGGCACAGAACACCGGGGAGCTGTTTTTT. As protein: CASSLAQNTGELFF.

This chain uses TRBV6-6 with TRBJ2-1; 10 bases map to TRBD2. The junction had 10 bases not matched to a gene; V was cut back by 3 bases and J by 8 bases. The CDR3 is 16 residues long. Germline V gene lookup returns CDR1 MNHNY and CDR2 SVGAGI (reference sequence). In DNA, the CDR3 is TGTGCCAGCAGTTATCTGAATAGCGGGGGGCAGGATGAGCAGTTCTTC. This sequence encodes CASSYLNSGGQDEQFF.

V and J are TRBV27 and TRBJ1-3; no clear D. From germline, CDR1 is MNHEY and CDR2 SMNVEV (reference sequence). The CDR3 spans 14 residues. V was cut by 6 bases and J by 0 bases, with 9 bases left in between. The CDR3 protein is CASSPSSSGNTIYF. The CDR3 DNA sequence: TGTGCCAGCAGCCCGTCGAGCTCTGGAAACACCATATATTTT.

The chain carries TRBV7-6 and TRBJ2-3, with D perhaps matching TRBD2 (6 bases). This CDR3 region has 16 residues. The V end was cut by 5 bases, the J end by 6 bases, with 21 bases between. Germline V lookup: CDR1 SGHVS, CDR2 FNYEAQ. CDR3 loop: CASSPQTSGFADTQYF. CDR3 DNA sequence: TGTGCCAGCAGCCCTCAGACTAGTGGATTCGCGGATACGCAGTATTTT. Looking up the rest from reference TRBV7-6 and TRBJ2-3 gives the full variable domain: GAGVSQSPRYKVTKRGQDVALRCDPISGHVSLYWYRQALGQGPEFLTYFNYEAQQDKSGLPNDRFSAERPEGSISTLTIQRTEQRDSAMYRCASSPQTSGFADTQYFGPGTRLTVL.

The V call is TRBV7-6, the J call TRBJ1-1; no firm D call. CDR1 and CDR2 (germline): SGHVS, FNYEAQ. The CDR3 consists of 13 residues. Trimming removed 2 bases from V and 0 bases from J, with 4 bases in between. CDR3 region: CASSLILNTEAFF. The CDR3 DNA sequence: TGTGCCAGCAGCTTAATATTGAACACTGAAGCTTTCTTT.

This chain joins TRBV18 and TRBJ1-1; 7 nucleotides line up with TRBD1. Germline V gene lookup returns CDR1 KGHSH and CDR2 LQKENI. This CDR3 comprises 12 residues. With 9 bases clipped from V and 5 bases from J, the junction kept 6 bases outside the gene matches. The chain's CDR3 is CASLGQSTEAFF. The CDR3 DNA reads TGTGCCAGTCTGGGACAGAGTACTGAAGCTTTCTTT.

The gene calls are TRBV18 and TRBJ2-1, with 14 bases matching TRBD2. Germline assignment: CDR1 KGHSH and CDR2 LQKENI. The V gene end was trimmed by 3 bases and the J gene end by 9 bases; junction bases not matched to a gene: 10. CDR3 length: 17 amino acids. CDR3 amino acids: CASSPKTSGGAGVEQFF. The CDR3 DNA is TGTGCCAGCTCACCCAAGACTAGCGGGGGGGCTGGCGTTGAGCAGTTCTTC.

The V call is TRBV19, the J call TRBJ1-6; tentative D call: TRBD1 (6 bases). Trimming pared 6 bases from V and 8 bases from J, leaving 17 bases between. The germline V gene encodes CDR1 LNHDA and CDR2 SQIVND (reference sequence). The CDR3 extends over 15 amino acids. The CDR3 nucleotides read TGTGCCAGTAGGGCGGACAGTTTTTCTCATTCACCCCTCCACTTT. This sequence encodes CASRADSFSHSPLHF.

The gene calls are TRBV6-1 and TRBJ1-4; 7 bases fit TRBD1. This CDR3 contains 15 residues. The V segment lost 7 bases and the J segment 4 bases; nucleotides outside the gene matches: 9. Germline V CDR1 and CDR2: MNHNS, SASEGT. The CDR3 region is CASTRRRDSNEKLFF. In DNA form, the CDR3 reads TGTGCCAGCACCAGACGCCGGGACAGTAATGAAAAACTGTTTTTT.

The gene calls are TRBV19 and TRBJ2-5; maybe TRBD1 (6 bases). Germline CDR1 and CDR2: LNHDA and SQIVND (reference sequence). V was trimmed by 11 bases and J by 3 bases, leaving 13 bases between them. The CDR3 covers 12 residues. CDR3 in DNA: TGTGCCGCAGGGGCGGACAAAGAGACCCAGTACTTC. Amino acids: CAAGADKETQYF.

This rearrangement joins TRBV29-1 to TRBJ1-1; D might be TRBD1 (6 bases). Trimming shortened V by 5 bases and J by 7 bases, and 14 bases separated the two germline ends. This CDR3 has 12 residues. Looked up from germline, CDR1 is SQVTM and CDR2 is ANQGSEA. The CDR3, as DNA: TGCAGCGTTCTGGACAGAACCTTTGAAGCTTTCTTT. Residues: CSVLDRTFEAFF.

The chain recombines TRBV13 with TRBJ2-7; the D is unclear. CDR1 is PRHDT and CDR2 is FYEKMQ in the germline V gene (reference sequence). The CDR3 is made up of 13 amino acids. V lost 3 bases to trimming and J lost 3 bases, with 9 bases between them. The CDR3 coding sequence is TGTGCCAGCAGCTTGGGCAGGCTCTACGAGCAGTACTTC. The encoded protein is CASSLGRLYEQYF.

V usage is TRBV11-2 and J usage is TRBJ2-7; 10 bases match TRBD1. The CDR3 totals 14 residues. From germline, CDR1 is SGHAT and CDR2 FQNNGV. Trimming removed 4 bases from V and 6 bases from J; junction bases left unmatched: 6. CDR3 nucleotide sequence: TGTGCCAGCAGCTCCCGGGACAGGGGAAGCGAGCAGTACTTC. This codes for CASSSRDRGSEQYF.